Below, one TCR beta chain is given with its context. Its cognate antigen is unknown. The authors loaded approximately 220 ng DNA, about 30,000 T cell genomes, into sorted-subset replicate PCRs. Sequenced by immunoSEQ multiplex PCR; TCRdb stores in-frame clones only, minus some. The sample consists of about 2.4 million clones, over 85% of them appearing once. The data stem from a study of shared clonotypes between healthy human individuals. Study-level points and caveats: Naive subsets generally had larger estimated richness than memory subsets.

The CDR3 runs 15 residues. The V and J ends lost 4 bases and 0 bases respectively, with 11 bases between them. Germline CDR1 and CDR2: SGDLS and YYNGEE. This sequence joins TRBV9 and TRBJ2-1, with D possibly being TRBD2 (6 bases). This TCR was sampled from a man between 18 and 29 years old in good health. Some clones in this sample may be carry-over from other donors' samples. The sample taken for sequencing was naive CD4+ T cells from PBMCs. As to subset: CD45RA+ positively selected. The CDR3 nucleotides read TGTGCCAGCAGCCCCACGGAGGGCTCCTACAATGAGCAGTTCTTC. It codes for CASSPTEGSYNEQFF.